This T cell receptor beta chain was identified during a study of CD8+ T cells in alopecia areata. Notes on this clone: What it binds is unknown.

Lesional scalp punch biopsies and peripheral blood were collected from alopecia areata patients. The researchers isolated CD4+ and CD8+ T cells from PBMCs by sorting. Trimming took off 6 bases at V and 3 bases at J, with 2 bases between the two ends. Germline V gives CDR1 MDHEN, CDR2 SYDVKM. The CDR3 loop spans 10 amino acids. Extracted from the samples, RNA was reverse transcribed into cDNA to serve as the sequencing template. Measured with immunoSEQ multiplex PCR; TCRdb has only the in-frame clones, and not every one. The sample yields some 120,000 clones, 47% seen once. Study observations and caveats: Among patients, TCR sharing was less clear than in mice, a difference possibly due in part to HLA diversity in the patient population. Normal skin contains resident alphabeta T cells, and these are also sequenced in scalp samples.

The chain recombines TRBV28 with TRBJ1-1; D is unresolved. Sequenced: NKG2D-low CD8+ T cells sorted from blood. This TCR was sampled from a human donor with alopecia areata. Here the CDR3 DNA reads TGTGCCAGCAGCCACACTGAAGCTTTCTTT. It codes for CASSHTEAFF. Supplemented by reference TRBV28 and TRBJ1-1, the full variable domain reads DVKVTQSSRYLVKRTGEKVFLECVQDMDHENMFWYRQDPGLGLRLIYFSYDVKMKEKGDIPEGYSVSREKKERFSLILESASTNQTSMYLCASSHTEAFFGQGTRLTVV.